Sequencing of this T cell receptor (beta chain) was carried out in a study of beta chain features in type 1 diabetes. Study as a whole: In age, gender and cell yields, patients were similar to healthy donors. Study outcomes and limitations: The study found that naive, central memory and Treg TCRB repertoires appeared more similar in patients than in healthy donors. Individuals with type 1 diabetes displayed fewer insertions and more deletions at VDJ junctions. Moderate but significant shortening of TCRB CDR3s was recorded in all four CD4+ subsets from Type 1 diabetes patients.

Since all of the isolated RNA was reverse transcribed, expressed TCRB transcripts were what got sequenced. TCRdb's copy holds only in-frame clones and misses some; the assay was immunoSEQ multiplex PCR. The sample holds around 310,000 clones, roughly 14% seen once. The table lists this clone with many counts. Its target is unknown. V was shortened by 2 bases and J by 9 bases, with 12 bases between the two germline ends. Germline lookup yields CDR1 SGHDT and CDR2 YYEEEE. This CDR3 region has 13 residues. The authors sorted CD4+ naive, central memory, regulatory and stem cell-like memory cells via CD45RO/CCR7/CD25/CD127/CD95/CD27.

This chain joins TRBV5-6 and TRBJ2-1; D gene ambiguous. Sequencing input: naive CD4+ T cells from blood. The clonotype originates from a woman aged 18-29 years with type 1 diabetes. The CDR3 bases are TGTGCCAGCAGCTTTCAGGTACTGGGTGAGCAGTTCTTC. Its protein product is CASSFQVLGEQFF.